The 6 T cell receptor beta chains listed next were all sequenced from one sample in a study of shared clonotypes between healthy human individuals. Profiling relied on immunoSEQ multiplex PCR, and the TCRdb table lists in-frame clones only, not all of them. The sample contains 2 million to 2.5 million clones, about 94% of which appear only once. Sequencing input: naive CD4+ T cells sorted from blood. The sample's subset: CD45RA+ positively selected. The receptors stem from a man between 18 and 29 years old in good health.

This chain joins TRBV27 and TRBJ1-1; TRBD1 matches 9 bases. Germline V gene sequence: CDR1 MNHEY, CDR2 SMNVEV (reference sequence). V was pared by 4 bases and J by 4 bases, with 4 bases of the junction left unmatched. This CDR3 has 14 amino acids. DNA for the CDR3: TGTGCCAGCAGTTCATGGGACAGGGTCACTGAAGCTTTCTTT. This sequence encodes CASSSWDRVTEAFF.

The chain has TRBV5-1 and TRBJ2-5; 9 nucleotides match TRBD1. This CDR3 contains 14 residues. Germline CDR1 is SGHRS and CDR2 is YFSETQ. The J segment lost 5 bases and the V segment lost 3 bases, leaving 5 bases of the junction unmatched. CDR3 amino acids: CASSWDRVGETQYF. In DNA form, the CDR3 reads TGCGCCAGCAGCTGGGACAGGGTCGGGGAGACCCAGTACTTC.

In nucleotides, the CDR3 is TGTGCCTGGAACCTGCTCTCTAATGAAAAACTGTTTTTT. It translates to CAWNLLSNEKLFF. The chain links TRBV30 to TRBJ1-4; D is unclear. The CDR3 loop spans 13 amino acids. CDR1 GTSNPN and CDR2 SVGIG come from the germline V gene (reference sequence). V shed 4 bases and J shed 3 bases, with 9 bases lying between them.

The chain is built from TRBV18 and TRBJ2-7; D gene unclear. Per germline, CDR1 KGHSH and CDR2 LQKENI. The length of the CDR3 is 14 residues. V shed 3 bases and J shed 2 bases, with 11 bases lying between them. The CDR3 protein is CASSPGSPPYEQYF. CDR3 in DNA: TGTGCCAGCTCACCGGGAAGCCCTCCCTACGAGCAGTACTTC. Combining the CDR3 with reference TRBV18 and TRBJ2-7 gives the whole variable domain NAGVMQNPRHLVRRRGQEARLRCSPMKGHSHVYWYRQLPEEGLKFMVYLQKENIIDESGMPKERFSAEFPKEGPSILRIQQVVRGDSAAYFCASSPGSPPYEQYFGPGTRLTVT.

The chain is built from TRBV11-1 and TRBJ1-1, with 9 bases fitting TRBD1. This CDR3 is built from 17 residues. Germline V CDR1 and CDR2: SGHAT, FQDESV (reference sequence). V lost 4 bases, J lost 4 bases, and 13 bases stayed unmatched. The CDR3 DNA reads as TGTGCCAGCAGCTCTCTACCTTGGACAGGGGTAGGCACTGAAGCTTTCTTT. Translating gives CASSSLPWTGVGTEAFF. The full variable domain, its missing parts supplied by reference TRBV11-1 and TRBJ1-1, is EAEVAQSPRYKITEKSQAVAFWCDPISGHATLYWYRQILGQGPELLVQFQDESVVDDSQLPKDRFSAERLKGVDSTLKIQPAELGDSAMYLCASSSLPWTGVGTEAFFGQGTRLTVV.

The gene calls are TRBV19 and TRBJ2-7; possible D gene TRBD2, 6 bases. This CDR3 spans 16 amino acids. Germline CDR1 reads LNHDA; CDR2 reads SQIVND (reference sequence). V was clipped by 5 bases and J by 0 bases, with 17 bases between them. This CDR3 reads CASSSGDSANSYEQYF. For the CDR3, the DNA is TGTGCCAGTAGTTCCGGGGACTCGGCAAACTCCTACGAGCAGTACTTC.